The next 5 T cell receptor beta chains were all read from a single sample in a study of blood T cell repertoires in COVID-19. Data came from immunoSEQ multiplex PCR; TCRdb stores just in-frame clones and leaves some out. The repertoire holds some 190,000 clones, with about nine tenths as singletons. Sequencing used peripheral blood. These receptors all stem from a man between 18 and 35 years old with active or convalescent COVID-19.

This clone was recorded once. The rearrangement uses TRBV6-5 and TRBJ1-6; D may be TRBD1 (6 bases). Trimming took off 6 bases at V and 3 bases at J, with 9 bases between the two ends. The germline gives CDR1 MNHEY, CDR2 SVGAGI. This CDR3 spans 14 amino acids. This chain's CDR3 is CASSRTVYNSPLHF. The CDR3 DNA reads TGTGCCAGCAGCAGGACAGTCTATAATTCACCCCTCCACTTT.

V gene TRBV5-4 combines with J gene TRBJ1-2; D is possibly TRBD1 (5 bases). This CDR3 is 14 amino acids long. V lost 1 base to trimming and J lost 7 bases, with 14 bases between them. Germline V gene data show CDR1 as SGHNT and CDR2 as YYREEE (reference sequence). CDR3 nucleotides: TGTGCCAGCAGCTTGTTGGGAGGGGCCTCTGGCTACACCTTC. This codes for CASSLLGGASGYTF.

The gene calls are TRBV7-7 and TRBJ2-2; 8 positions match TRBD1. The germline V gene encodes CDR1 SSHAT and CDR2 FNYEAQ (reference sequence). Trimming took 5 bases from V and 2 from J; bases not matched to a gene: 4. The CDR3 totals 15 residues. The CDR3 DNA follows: TGTGCCAGCAGCAAGACAGGGGTTAACACCGGGGAGCTGTTTTTT. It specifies CASSKTGVNTGELFF.

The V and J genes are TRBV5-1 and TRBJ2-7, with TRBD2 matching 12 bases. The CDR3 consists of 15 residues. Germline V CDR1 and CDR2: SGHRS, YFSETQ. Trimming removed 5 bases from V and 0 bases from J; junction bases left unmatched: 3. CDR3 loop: CASRGTSGPSYEQYF. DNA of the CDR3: TGCGCCAGCAGGGGGACTAGCGGGCCCTCCTACGAGCAGTACTTC.

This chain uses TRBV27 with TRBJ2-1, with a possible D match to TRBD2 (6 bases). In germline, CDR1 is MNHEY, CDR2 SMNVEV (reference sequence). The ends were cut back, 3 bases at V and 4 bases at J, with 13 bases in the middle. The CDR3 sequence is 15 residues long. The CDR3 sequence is CASSFPGVPYNEQFF. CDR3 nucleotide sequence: TGTGCCAGCAGTTTTCCGGGAGTCCCTTACAATGAGCAGTTCTTC.